These 17 T cell receptor beta chains share one sample of origin, sequenced in a study of T cells after yellow fever vaccination. Via MiXCR, TCRdb re-called the 5' RACE reads, giving one row per CDR3 protein. This sample has 500,000 to 550,000 distinct CDR3 sequences, with roughly a fifth found just once. The input for sequencing was PBMCs, taken 21 days after the first yellow fever vaccination. These receptors all come from a man between 18 and 35 years old who received the YFV17D yellow fever vaccine.

This clonotype turned up a few times. The chain employs TRBV6-6 and TRBJ2-3; possible D gene TRBD2, 5 bases. The germline V gene has CDR1 MNHNY and CDR2 SVGAGI (reference sequence). There are 12 residues in the CDR3. Deletions cut 8 bases from V and 4 bases from J, with 10 bases between. CDR3 DNA: TGTGCCAGCGGGAGTAGTCCAGATACGCAGTATTTT. The encoded protein is CASGSSPDTQYF.

The chain has TRBV25-1 and TRBJ2-1, with TRBD2 matching over 9 bases. V lost 3 bases and J lost 1; bases outside the gene matches: 7. Germline V gene lookup returns CDR1 MGHDK and CDR2 SYGVNS. The CDR3 covers 17 residues. In nucleotides, the CDR3 is TGTGCCAGCAGTGATGCAGCGCTAGCGGGGTCCTACAATGAGCAGTTCTTC. It encodes CASSDAALAGSYNEQFF.

The rearrangement joins TRBV27 to TRBJ2-3; D is unresolved. The CDR3 loop spans 15 amino acids. V was pared by 5 bases and J by 5 bases, with 17 bases between. Germline V gene data show CDR1 as MNHEY and CDR2 as SMNVEV (reference sequence). The CDR3, as DNA: TGTGCCAGCAGTGCCTACCCTTCCGCCAGAGATACGCAGTATTTT. The encoded protein is CASSAYPSARDTQYF.

Details on this clonotype: Compared with germline, one end of the junction differs, possibly owing to a read error. The chain uses TRBV12-3 or TRBV12-4 and TRBJ2-4, with D possibly called TRBD1 or TRBD2 (5 bases each). The CDR3 totals 11 residues. This CDR3 reads CASSTPGPFVF. DNA for the CDR3: TGTGCCAGCAGCACTCCGGGGCCATTCGTCTTC.

The chain is built from TRBV12-3 or TRBV12-4 and TRBJ1-4; TRBD1 is a possible D gene (6 bases). V was cut by 2 bases and J by 5 bases, with 12 bases left in between. The CDR3 length is 15 residues. The CDR3 is CASSLLGTRNEKLFF. The CDR3 region has the DNA TGTGCCAGCAGTTTACTAGGGACACGCAATGAAAAACTGTTTTTT.

This clonotype was seen a few times. This chain uses TRBV7-2 with TRBJ2-3, with TRBD2 matching over 11 bases. The trim removed 6 bases at V and 5 bases at J, leaving 10 bases unmatched. Looked up from germline, CDR1 is SGHTA and CDR2 is FQGNSA. The CDR3 covers 16 residues. The CDR3 spells CASRPTSGGVIDTQYF. DNA for the CDR3: TGTGCCAGCAGGCCCACTAGCGGGGGCGTTATAGATACGCAGTATTTT.

The chain uses TRBV7-9 and TRBJ1-2; D is undetermined. Per germline, CDR1 SEHNR and CDR2 FQNEAQ (reference sequence). Trimming took off 4 bases at V and 8 bases at J, with 14 bases between the two ends. There are 13 residues in the CDR3. For the CDR3, the DNA is TGTGCCAGCAGCTCGGACGGATGGGGAGGCTACACCTTC. It is translated as CASSSDGWGGYTF.

This clonotype has just a few counts. The gene calls are TRBV6-4 and TRBJ2-2; no definite D call. Looked up from germline, CDR1 is MRHNA and CDR2 is SNTAGT. The CDR3 loop spans 14 amino acids. Trimming cost V 4 bases and J 4 bases, with 10 bases left between them. The CDR3 is CASSAGPGTGELFF. CDR3 DNA sequence: TGTGCCAGCAGTGCGGGCCCTGGCACCGGGGAGCTGTTTTTT.

This clonotype was observed a few times. The chain is built from TRBV27 and TRBJ1-2; TRBD1 matches at 7 bases. V was pared by 2 bases and J by 6 bases, with 6 bases of the junction left unmatched. The CDR3 is 14 amino acids. Germline V CDR1 and CDR2: MNHEY, SMNVEV (reference sequence). The CDR3 DNA is TGTGCCAGCAGTTTAGTCGCAGGGGGAAATGGCTACACCTTC. Translating gives CASSLVAGGNGYTF.

This clonotype was seen more than once but under ten times. The CDR3 sequence is CASSSTSGGVLNYNEQFF. In nucleotides, the CDR3 is TGCGCCAGCAGCTCCACTAGCGGGGGGGTTTTAAACTACAATGAGCAGTTCTTC. This sequence joins TRBV5-1 and TRBJ2-1; 13 bases agree with TRBD2. Trimming took 3 bases from V and 3 from J; bases not matched to a gene: 9. The CDR3 extends over 18 amino acids. Germline V lookup: CDR1 SGHRS, CDR2 YFSETQ.

The V and J genes are TRBV12-3 or TRBV12-4 and TRBJ2-2, with D uncertain. The CDR3 has 14 amino acids. The V end lost 6 bases, the J end lost 5 bases, and 13 bases lay between the germline ends. The DNA of the CDR3 is TGTGCCAGCAGCCCGAAGTTGGGTACCGGGGAGCTGTTTTTT. This gives the protein CASSPKLGTGELFF.

In this sample, this clonotype turned up a few times. The chain uses TRBV4-3 and TRBJ2-7, with 7 bases that match TRBD1. Germline assignment: CDR1 LGHNA and CDR2 YSLEER. This CDR3 region has 15 residues. V shed 2 bases, J shed 1 base, and the junction held 5 bases outside the gene matches. The CDR3 is CASSQQQGRSYEQYF. The CDR3 nucleotides are TGCGCCAGCAGCCAACAACAGGGGCGTTCCTACGAGCAGTACTTC.

This clonotype was seen a few times. The genes are TRBV5-1 and TRBJ1-3, with D perhaps TRBD1 (5 bases). The germline V and J ends were trimmed by 2 bases and 1 base, with 10 bases remaining between them. This CDR3 has 15 residues. The germline CDR1 and CDR2 sequences are SGHRS and YFSETQ. This chain's CDR3 is CASSLSGLSGNTIYF. DNA of the CDR3: TGCGCCAGCAGCTTATCAGGGTTGTCTGGAAACACCATATATTTT.

This clonotype was observed a few times. The J gene is TRBJ2-7, the V gene TRBV12-3 or TRBV12-4; 7 bases are a match to TRBD1. V lost 3 bases, J lost 1 base, and 6 bases stayed unmatched. This CDR3 is 15 amino acids long. CDR3 DNA sequence: TGTGCCAGCAGTTTCACAGGGGAGACGTCCTACGAGCAGTACTTC. Amino acids: CASSFTGETSYEQYF.

This clonotype turned up a few times. The chain couples TRBV3-1 to TRBJ2-3; weak D call: TRBD2 (6 bases). Germline V gene lookup returns CDR1 LGHDT and CDR2 YNNKEL (reference sequence). This CDR3 contains 20 residues. V lost 0 bases, J lost 0 bases, and 22 bases lay in between. CDR3 nucleotides: TGTGCCAGCAGCCAAGACCTTCCGCGGGGACCAGAATCTAGCACAGATACGCAGTATTTT. This translates into CASSQDLPRGPESSTDTQYF.

A few counts support this clonotype. Here the CDR3 reads CASREDSYTEAFF. The CDR3 nucleotides are TGTGCCAGCAGGGAGGACAGTTACACTGAAGCTTTCTTT. The chain has TRBV6-1 and TRBJ1-1, with D possibly being TRBD1 (6 bases). Trimming shortened V by 6 bases and J by 3 bases, and 11 bases separated the two germline ends. This CDR3 contains 13 residues. Germline values: CDR1 MNHNS, CDR2 SASEGT.

The chain is built from TRBV4-1 and TRBJ2-3; D may be TRBD2 (6 bases). Germline V gives CDR1 MGHRA, CDR2 YSYEKL. CDR3 size: 13 residues. Deletions cut 4 bases from V and 6 bases from J, with 11 bases between. The CDR3 loop reads CASSLKRADTQYF. DNA for the CDR3: TGCGCCAGCAGCCTTAAGCGGGCCGATACGCAGTATTTT.